These 22 T cell receptor beta chains share one sample of origin, sequenced in a study of blood T cell repertoires in COVID-19. TCRdb's copy holds only in-frame clones and misses some; the assay was immunoSEQ multiplex PCR. The sample comprises 190,000 or so clones, more than 65% of which are singletons, and around 7.5% rests with the top ten. What was sequenced was PBMCs or T cells enriched from blood (not recorded which). These receptors all stem from a man aged 40-55 years who had recovered from COVID-19.

This clone showed up just once. The genes are TRBV28 and TRBJ1-5, with D possibly being TRBD1 (6 bases). CDR1 is MDHEN, CDR2 SYDVKM, per germline. The CDR3 runs 13 residues. V gave up 6 bases and J gave up 14 bases, with 20 bases separating them. The CDR3 is CASSPSGQHSKHF. For the CDR3, the DNA is TGTGCCAGCAGCCCATCAGGACAGCACTCGAAGCATTTT.

This chain links TRBV10-1 with TRBJ1-6; D not certain. V lost 0 bases and J lost 5, with 20 bases in between. The V gene's germline CDR1 is WNHNN and CDR2 SYGVQD (reference sequence). This CDR3 spans 19 amino acids. The CDR3 nucleotides read TGCGCCAGCAGTGAGTCGGGGAGACCTTCACCAAGTCATAATTCACCCCTCCACTTT. Protein sequence: CASSESGRPSPSHNSPLHF.

V is TRBV4-3 and J is TRBJ1-1; 10 nucleotides line up with TRBD1. J gave up 5 bases and V 3 bases, and 6 bases lay outside the gene matches. This CDR3 is 15 amino acids long. Germline V gene lookup returns CDR1 LGHNA and CDR2 YSLEER. The CDR3 region is CASSQRDRGGTEAFF. The CDR3 DNA sequence: TGCGCCAGCAGCCAGCGGGACAGGGGAGGGACTGAAGCTTTCTTT.

The chain recombines TRBV5-4 with TRBJ2-1; 10 nucleotides agree with TRBD2. Trimming at V came to 0 bases and at J to 3 bases, leaving 3 bases not matched to a gene. Germline V gene sequence: CDR1 SGHNT, CDR2 YYREEE (reference sequence). The CDR3 consists of 16 residues. The CDR3 spells CASSLDQRGGYNEQFF. The CDR3, as DNA: TGTGCCAGCAGCTTGGATCAGCGGGGGGGCTACAATGAGCAGTTCTTC.

A word on this clone: This same CDR3 is encoded by further DNA sequences in the sample. The chain is built from TRBV15 and TRBJ1-1, with a weak D call TRBD1 (6 bases). The germline gives CDR1 LNHNV, CDR2 YYDKDF (reference sequence). Trimming took off 0 bases at V and 1 base at J, with 12 bases between the two ends. The CDR3 is made up of 16 amino acids. DNA for the CDR3: TGTGCCACCAGCAGAGATGGTGGGGGCCGGAACACTGAAGCTTTCTTT. Its translation: CATSRDGGGRNTEAFF.

The chain employs TRBV7-8 and TRBJ1-5; 7 bases are a match to TRBD1. Trimming removed 5 bases from V and 1 base from J; junction bases left unmatched: 29. This CDR3 comprises 23 residues. Germline V gene sequence: CDR1 SGHVS, CDR2 FQNEAQ. The CDR3 nucleotides read TGTGCCAGCAGCCCGCCCCCTCCAGTAGTACCGGGACAGCTAACAGAGAGCAATCAGCCCCAGCATTTT. This codes for CASSPPPPVVPGQLTESNQPQHF.

This chain uses TRBV7-2 with TRBJ1-5; a weak D match, TRBD1 (5 bases). This CDR3 is 14 amino acids long. Trimming took off 4 bases at V and 5 bases at J, with 12 bases between the two ends. Germline V gene lookup returns CDR1 SGHTA and CDR2 FQGNSA. The CDR3 DNA sequence: TGTGCCAGCAGCTCCGACTCAGGGCATCAGCCCCAGCATTTT. This encodes CASSSDSGHQPQHF.

The rearrangement joins TRBV11-2 to TRBJ2-2; tentative D call: TRBD1 (6 bases). CDR1 and CDR2 from the germline V gene are SGHAT and FQNNGV. V dropped 0 bases and J dropped 6 bases, with 23 bases sitting between them. This CDR3 region has 19 residues. The CDR3 nucleotides read TGTGCCAGCAGCTTAGACCCCTCCCGACGGGACATCACTCCCGGGGAGCTGTTTTTT. It translates to CASSLDPSRRDITPGELFF.

The V call is TRBV5-1, the J call TRBJ1-2, with TRBD1 identical over 8 bases. The CDR3 has 16 amino acids. Germline lookup yields CDR1 SGHRS and CDR2 YFSETQ. With 0 bases clipped from V and 0 bases from J, the junction kept 4 bases outside the gene matches. The chain's CDR3 is CASSLGQGQPNYGYTF. CDR3 DNA: TGCGCCAGCAGCTTGGGACAGGGGCAACCTAACTATGGCTACACCTTC.

The J gene is TRBJ1-5, the V gene TRBV28, with TRBD1 matching over 9 bases. This CDR3 spans 15 amino acids. V lost 2 bases, J lost 4 bases, and 3 bases stayed unmatched. Germline lookup yields CDR1 MDHEN and CDR2 SYDVKM. This CDR3 reads CASSLGTGKNQPQHF. In DNA, the CDR3 is TGTGCCAGCAGTTTAGGGACAGGGAAAAATCAGCCCCAGCATTTT.

V gene TRBV7-9 combines with J gene TRBJ1-1, with a weak D call TRBD1 (5 bases). The germline CDR1 and CDR2 sequences are SEHNR and FQNEAQ (reference sequence). Trimming stripped 5 bases from V and 1 base from J, with 8 bases between. The CDR3 has 13 amino acids. DNA for the CDR3: TGTGCCAGCAGCATAAGGGGGAACACTGAAGCTTTCTTT. Amino acid sequence: CASSIRGNTEAFF.

The chain joins TRBV6-1 to TRBJ1-2, with no clear D. The CDR3 is made up of 14 amino acids. With 2 bases removed from V and 9 bases from J, the gap between germline ends came to 16 bases. Germline V gene lookup returns CDR1 MNHNS and CDR2 SASEGT. The CDR3 loop is CASSETGYHYRYTF. The CDR3 DNA sequence: TGTGCCAGCAGTGAAACGGGTTATCATTATCGCTACACCTTC.

The CDR3 reads CASSPRVGNTEAFF. The CDR3 DNA is TGTGCCAGCAGCCCGAGGGTAGGGAACACTGAAGCTTTCTTT. This chain joins TRBV7-9 and TRBJ1-1; D unclear. V was cut by 5 bases and J by 1 base, with 11 bases left in between. The CDR3 contains 14 residues. Germline V CDR1 and CDR2: SEHNR, FQNEAQ (reference sequence).

The chain employs TRBV5-1 and TRBJ1-1; 12 bases agree with TRBD1. CDR1 is SGHRS and CDR2 is YFSETQ in the germline V gene. V was pared by 4 bases and J by 2 bases, with 9 bases of the junction left unmatched. The CDR3 is 17 amino acids. CDR3 loop: CASSRPGQGASNTEAFF. Here the CDR3 DNA reads TGCGCCAGCAGCCGGCCGGGACAGGGGGCCTCCAACACTGAAGCTTTCTTT.

The CDR3 sequence: CASSYSPGTGGGYTF. The CDR3 nucleotides are TGTGCCAGCAGTTACTCTCCCGGGACAGGGGGTGGCTACACCTTC. The chain couples TRBV6-5 to TRBJ1-2; 11 nucleotides line up with TRBD1. J gave up 7 bases and V 0 bases, and 4 bases lay outside the gene matches. The length of the CDR3 is 15 residues. Germline V gene sequence: CDR1 MNHEY, CDR2 SVGAGI.

The CDR3 sequence is CASSFRPRGQETQYF. The DNA of the CDR3 is TGTGCCAGCAGCTTCCGACCGCGAGGACAAGAGACCCAGTACTTC. The chain uses TRBV3-1 (or the pseudogene TRBV3-2) and TRBJ2-5; D remains ambiguous. V was trimmed by 5 bases and J by 2 bases, leaving 15 bases between them. The V gene's germline CDR1 is LGHDT and CDR2 YNNKEL (reference sequence). The CDR3 is 15 amino acids.

The chain uses TRBV24-1 and TRBJ2-1; D may be TRBD1 (6 bases). This CDR3 has 15 residues. The germline V gene has CDR1 KGHDR and CDR2 SFDVKD. V lost 5 bases, J lost 2 bases, and 12 bases lay in between. CDR3: CATSAPTGTYNEQFF. The CDR3 nucleotides read TGTGCCACCAGTGCCCCAACAGGGACCTACAATGAGCAGTTCTTC.

V and J are TRBV7-6 and TRBJ1-1; D is uncertain. CDR3 length: 14 amino acids. The germline gives CDR1 SGHVS, CDR2 FNYEAQ. V lost 2 bases and J lost 4, with 11 bases in between. The CDR3 nucleotides are TGTGCCAGCAGCTTAAGTTACGGTGGCACTGAAGCTTTCTTT. This translates into CASSLSYGGTEAFF.

V is TRBV29-1 and J is TRBJ2-2; D is perhaps TRBD2 (6 bases). There are 11 residues in the CDR3. Trimming stripped 7 bases from V and 8 bases from J, with 11 bases between. Germline lookup yields CDR1 SQVTM and CDR2 ANQGSEA. CDR3 bases: TGCAGCGCCTTGACTAGGGGGGAGCTGTTTTTT. It yields the protein CSALTRGELFF.

V usage is TRBV12-3 or TRBV12-4 and J usage is TRBJ1-2, with D possibly matching TRBD1 (5 bases). Trimming pared 1 base from V and 2 bases from J, leaving 5 bases between. The CDR3 covers 13 residues. The CDR3 DNA reads TGTGCCAGCAGTTTAGAGGGGAACTATGGCTACACCTTC. Translated: CASSLEGNYGYTF.

This clone turned up a few times. The chain uses TRBV4-3 and TRBJ2-7; TRBD1 matches at 9 bases. The junction had 15 bases not matched to a gene; V was cut back by 3 bases and J by 6 bases. Germline V CDR1 and CDR2: LGHNA, YSLEER. The CDR3 length is 17 residues. CDR3 DNA sequence: TGCGCCAGCAGCCATGCTACGAGGACAGGGGCCAAGGGCGAGCAGTACTTC. Its translation: CASSHATRTGAKGEQYF.

This rearrangement joins TRBV2 to TRBJ2-3; no reliable D call. The CDR3 covers 14 residues. V was cut by 8 bases and J by 0 bases, with 12 bases left in between. Germline CDR1 reads SNHLY; CDR2 reads FYNNEI. The CDR3 sequence is CASSLGRSTDTQYF. In DNA, the CDR3 is TGTGCCAGCTCGTTGGGCCGTAGCACAGATACGCAGTATTTT.